This TCR beta chain was captured in a study of T cell responses to AZD1222 COVID-19 vaccine. Background on the study: Second doses that came at about 4 or about 12 weeks were put together.

This clone was picked up one time. Its matching antigen is unknown. Profiled with immunoSEQ multiplex PCR; TCRdb holds only in-frame clones, not every one. Among around 100,000 clones, just under 90% were seen once, and the ten largest hold 15% to 20%. Study conclusions and caveats: CD4 TCRs linked to vaccination spanned spike, dominating at 160-218 and 743-854. In all cases, repertoires were sampled only after the peak T cell response. Only a handful of people who got AZD1222 tested seropositive at baseline.

Germline lookup yields CDR1 SGHDN and CDR2 FVKESK. CDR3 length: 15 residues. V lost 4 bases to trimming and J lost 7 bases, with 17 bases between them. The chain is built from TRBV14 and TRBJ2-4; possibly TRBD1 or TRBD2 for D (5 bases each). The sequenced sample was peripheral blood, obtained on day 0 of AZD1222 vaccination. The source is an adult in good health. The CDR3 is CASSPSWGRDNIQYF. CDR3 DNA: TGTGCCAGCAGCCCCTCATGGGGCAGGGACAACATTCAGTACTTC. Looking up the rest from reference TRBV14 and TRBJ2-4 gives the full variable domain: EAGVTQFPSHSVIEKGQTVTLRCDPISGHDNLYWYRRVMGKEIKFLLHFVKESKQDESGMPNNRFLAERTGGTYSTLKVQPAELEDSGVYFCASSPSWGRDNIQYFGAGTRLSVL.